This T cell receptor beta chain was sequenced for a study of post-analysis software for immune sequencing data. Study as a whole: As for disease course, relapsing-remitting, secondary progressive and progressive-relapsing multiple sclerosis were all included.

Germline V gene sequence: CDR1 LNHDA, CDR2 SQIVND (reference sequence). Trimming pared 0 bases from V and 2 bases from J, leaving 10 bases between. The CDR3 length is 15 residues. General study findings and limits: Significantly lower normalized Chao1 diversity was seen in multiple sclerosis patients than in controls. Roughly 5 TRBV segments (TRBV5-6, TRBV5-1 and TRBV20-1 among them) occurred more frequently in patients than in controls. Same-batch preparations were strongly co-clustered by F measure.

Unique molecular identifiers tagged the TCR beta cDNA libraries. TCRdb fed the PCR reads into MiXCR, producing one record per CDR3 protein. The data show hundreds of thousands of distinct CDR3 sequences, around 40% seen once. In regard to this clonotype: Antigen: not known.

V usage is TRBV19 and J usage is TRBJ2-5; D may be TRBD1 (5 bases). Material for sequencing was blood. This TCR derives from a girl under 18 with multiple sclerosis. CDR3 sequence: CASSIENRQQETQYF. The CDR3 coding sequence is TGTGCCAGTAGTATAGAGAACAGGCAGCAAGAGACCCAGTACTTC.